Listed here is a single T cell receptor (beta chain). Methods used by the authors: Reference gene primer amplification gave nucleated cell count estimates. Assay used: immunoSEQ multiplex PCR; TCRdb lists only in-frame clones, some missing. V and J calls and clone size come straight from that table; D and trimming were deduced from the DNA. Here the sample spans fewer than 300,000 clones, more than 70% being singletons. The germline CDR1 and CDR2 sequences are SNHLY and FYNNEI. Trimming took 0 bases from V and 8 from J; bases not matched to a gene: 4. The CDR3 contains 14 residues. The sample comes from a study of blood T cell repertoires in COVID-19. As for the study in general: Collection of acute and convalescent COVID-19 samples took place in the United States, Italy and Spain. Sources were T cells, B-cell-depleted T cells, or PBMCs; the material itself was cDNA or gDNA.

The sample comprised peripheral blood. V is TRBV2 and J is TRBJ1-1; 9 bases are shared with TRBD1. This sequence originates from a man older than 75 with acute or convalescent COVID-19. In nucleotides, the CDR3 is TGTGCCAGCAGTGAAGCCTGGGGACAGGGAGAAGCTTTCTTT. Protein: CASSEAWGQGEAFF.